There are many counts of the clone carrying this TCR beta chain. This entry comes from a study of identical twins. TCRdb used MiXCR to reprocess the 5' RACE reads, holding one entry per CDR3 protein. The sample has about 890,000 distinct CDR3 sequences, roughly 12% seen once. The CDR3 runs 14 residues. V dropped 7 bases and J dropped 6; count of bases not matched to a gene: 8. Germline CDR1 LNHNV, CDR2 YYDKDF (reference sequence). This sample was shared with a second study, whose subject was yellow fever vaccine responses in identical twins.

The V and J genes are TRBV15 and TRBJ2-1; 8 nucleotides line up with TRBD2. The receptor comes from a woman aged 18-30 years in good health. The specimen sequenced was PBMCs. The DNA of the CDR3 is TGTGCCACCATGGGCCTAGCGGGTGGCAATGAGCAGTTCTTC. Residues: CATMGLAGGNEQFF.